This T cell receptor beta chain was captured by sequencing in a study of shared clonotypes between healthy human individuals. Study summary: There were three CD4 naive, three CD4 memory, two CD8 naive and one CD8 memory plates per donor.

The CDR3 spans 15 residues. The germline V gene has CDR1 MDHEN and CDR2 SYDVKM. The germline V and J ends were trimmed by 6 bases and 2 bases, with 17 bases remaining between them. Evenly divided among several immunoSEQ plates was the genomic DNA of each subset. Sequenced by immunoSEQ multiplex PCR; TCRdb stores in-frame clones only, minus some. The sample yields roughly 2.1 million clones, more than 85% seen once. General observations from the study: Rarefaction demonstrated incomplete sorted-subset sequencing despite large depth.

Naive CD8 isolation took CD45RO-negative cells positively selected for CCR7 and excluded terminally differentiated effector memory CD45RA+ cells. Worth noting for this clone: Antigen specificity is unknown.

The TCR originated in a man between 18 and 35 years old in good health. Some clones in this sample may be carry-over from other donors' samples. The specimen sequenced was naive CD8+ T cells from PBMCs. This chain joins TRBV28 and TRBJ2-7, with TRBD2 as a possible D gene (6 bases). The CDR3 DNA is TGTGCCAGCAGCCTTCACCCGACGGGAGCCTACGAGCAGTACTTC. Translating it yields CASSLHPTGAYEQYF.